Sequencing of this TCR beta chain was carried out in a study of CD8+ T cells in alopecia areata. Overall study: Those patients who were treated received oral tofacitinib, which was given at 5 to 10 mg twice daily for moderate-to-severe alopecia areata. Study-level results: Among the cells sequenced in scalp samples are also the resident alphabeta T cells of normal skin.

This clone showed up just a few times. Its target is not known. In each case, RNA was isolated and then reverse transcribed into cDNA as the sequencing template. Clones were read by immunoSEQ multiplex PCR, and TCRdb kept only the in-frame ones, dropping some. The repertoire holds 200,000 or so clones, with roughly 57% as singletons. Germline-derived CDR1 and CDR2 are PRHDT and FYEKMQ (reference sequence). V lost 5 bases and J lost 6; bases outside the gene matches: 10. The CDR3 runs to 14 residues. The chain recombines TRBV13 with TRBJ2-7; 7 bases are a match to TRBD1. The sample consisted of CD4+ T cells sorted from blood, taken at week 0. This TCR came from a human donor with alopecia areata. Written as DNA, the CDR3 is TGTGCCAGCAGCGCCGTCCGACAGGGTACCGAGCAGTACTTC. The encoded protein is CASSAVRQGTEQYF.